The 21 T cell receptor beta chains below come from one sample, sequenced in a study of blood T cell repertoires in COVID-19. Libraries were prepared by immunoSEQ multiplex PCR; TCRdb keeps only in-frame clonotypes and omits some of them. The profile shows 290,000 or so clones, around 86% of them singletons. The specimen sequenced was peripheral blood. These receptors were obtained from a man aged 70 or older with acute or convalescent COVID-19.

The chain carries TRBV18 and TRBJ2-1; 9 positions agree with TRBD1. The CDR3 loop spans 16 amino acids. V shed 3 bases and J 2 bases; nucleotides not matched to a gene: 5. CDR1 KGHSH and CDR2 LQKENI come from the germline V gene. The CDR3: CASSPGQGATYNEQFF. In nucleotides, the CDR3 is TGTGCCAGCTCACCGGGACAGGGAGCGACCTACAATGAGCAGTTCTTC.

The chain carries TRBV28 and TRBJ2-7, with TRBD2 as a possible D gene (5 bases). This CDR3 contains 13 residues. V lost 4 bases and J lost 6, with 13 bases in between. The germline V gene has CDR1 MDHEN and CDR2 SYDVKM. DNA of the CDR3: TGTGCCAGCAGTTCACTAACTAGGGTCGAGCAGTACTTC. Translating it yields CASSSLTRVEQYF.

The chain carries TRBV19 and TRBJ2-7; 7 bases map to TRBD2. V trimming: 1 base; J trimming: 6 bases; junction bases outside the gene matches: 15. Germline V lookup: CDR1 LNHDA, CDR2 SQIVND (reference sequence). The CDR3 loop spans 17 amino acids. The CDR3, as DNA: TGTGCCAGTAGTATAGGCTTCAGGCTAGCGGAGTGCCGCGAGCAGTACTTC. It specifies CASSIGFRLAECREQYF.

The chain has TRBV7-6 and TRBJ1-3, with no clear D. The CDR3 loop spans 12 amino acids. Trimming pared 5 bases from V and 9 bases from J, leaving 11 bases between. The germline gives CDR1 SGHVS, CDR2 FNYEAQ. This CDR3 is CASSQTRSTIYF. CDR3 DNA sequence: TGTGCCAGCAGCCAAACTCGTAGCACCATATATTTT.

This clone was found a few times. At one of its ends the junction is not consistent with the germline gene, which may arise from a read error. The chain joins TRBV28 to TRBJ1-5, with a weak D call TRBD1 (5 bases). Germline V gene sequence: CDR1 MDHEN, CDR2 SYDVKM. The CDR3 sequence is 20 residues long. The CDR3 protein is CASSLDPIFWGGGSNQPQHF. Here the CDR3 DNA reads TGTGCCAGCAGTTTAGACCCAATCTTCTGGGGGGGAGGGAGCAACCAGCCCCAGCATTTT.

The chain combines TRBV5-4 with TRBJ2-7; 10 nucleotides agree with TRBD2. Germline V gene data show CDR1 as SGHNT and CDR2 as YYREEE (reference sequence). CDR3 length equals 17 residues. J was trimmed by 3 bases and V by 4 bases; bases with no gene match: 13. CDR3 amino acids: CASSPRFGSGGHYEQYF. In DNA, the CDR3 is TGTGCCAGCAGCCCCAGGTTTGGTAGCGGGGGGCACTACGAGCAGTACTTC.

The rearrangement links TRBV5-1 to TRBJ1-4; 8 nucleotides match TRBD1. The V gene's germline CDR1 is SGHRS and CDR2 YFSETQ. CDR3 length: 16 residues. V shed 4 bases and J 7 bases; nucleotides not matched to a gene: 12. CDR3 coding DNA: TGCGCCAGCAGCACAGACAGGGGATTATTAGCTGAAAAACTGTTTTTT. Its protein is CASSTDRGLLAEKLFF.

V and J are TRBV11-2 and TRBJ2-3, with D uncertain. This CDR3 is built from 15 residues. Per germline, CDR1 SGHAT and CDR2 FQNNGV. V gave up 0 bases and J gave up 1 base, with 8 bases separating them. Here the CDR3 reads CASSLDGGRTDTQYF. CDR3 in DNA: TGTGCCAGCAGCTTAGATGGCGGTCGCACAGATACGCAGTATTTT.

The V call is TRBV5-4, the J call TRBJ2-7, with a possible D match to TRBD1 (6 bases). The germline V gene encodes CDR1 SGHNT and CDR2 YYREEE (reference sequence). This CDR3 has 15 amino acids. The ends were cut back, 3 bases at V and 0 bases at J, with 13 bases in the middle. The CDR3 DNA is TGTGCCAGCAGCTCCGGGACGGACAGCTCCTACGAGCAGTACTTC. This encodes CASSSGTDSSYEQYF. The full variable domain, with the rest looked up from reference TRBV5-4 and TRBJ2-7, is ETGVTQSPTHLIKTRGQQVTLRCSSQSGHNTVSWYQQALGQGPQFIFQYYREEENGRGNFPPRFSGLQFPNYSSELNVNALELDDSALYLCASSSGTDSSYEQYFGPGTRLTVT.

The V and J genes are TRBV5-1 and TRBJ1-1; 10 bases match TRBD1. The CDR3 runs to 15 residues. Losses at the gene ends were 4 bases for V and 6 bases for J; bases not matched to a gene: 9. Germline CDR1 and CDR2: SGHRS and YFSETQ. DNA of the CDR3: TGCGCCAGCAGCATCGGGACAGGGGAAGGAGCTGAAGCTTTCTTT. It translates to CASSIGTGEGAEAFF.

This clone has just one count. The rearrangement joins TRBV12-3 or TRBV12-4 to TRBJ1-3; D ambiguous. The V end was cut by 2 bases, the J end by 4 bases, with 6 bases between. The CDR3 runs 13 residues. The CDR3 reads CASSLTEGNTIYF. CDR3 DNA sequence: TGTGCCAGCAGTTTAACAGAAGGAAACACCATATATTTT.

V is TRBV20-1 and J is TRBJ2-7; 7 positions agree with TRBD2. The germline CDR1 and CDR2 sequences are DFQATT and SNEGSKA (reference sequence). CDR3 size: 11 residues. CDR3 residues: CRVAGSYEQYF. The CDR3 nucleotides read TGCAGGGTAGCGGGCTCCTACGAGCAGTACTTC.

The chain joins TRBV28 to TRBJ1-5; 8 bases match TRBD1. Germline CDR1 and CDR2: MDHEN and SYDVKM. This CDR3 has 12 amino acids. V was clipped by 8 bases and J by 11 bases; unmatched bases: 8. In DNA, the CDR3 is TGTGCCAGCCGACAGGGGTCCACTGCCCAGCATTTT. Encoded protein: CASRQGSTAQHF.

This clone is a singleton in its sample. The chain links TRBV2 to TRBJ1-5, with 8 bases that match TRBD1. Germline CDR1 and CDR2: SNHLY and FYNNEI. The CDR3 covers 15 residues. Germline trimming cut 3 bases from V and 1 base from J; bases unmatched to any gene: 2. In nucleotides, the CDR3 is TGTGCCAGCAGTGAGAGGACAGGGAGCAATCAGCCCCAGCATTTT. It specifies CASSERTGSNQPQHF.

The J gene is TRBJ1-2, the V gene TRBV10-3; perhaps TRBD1 as D (6 bases). Germline V CDR1 and CDR2: ENHRY, SYGVKD. The CDR3 spans 12 residues. With 5 bases removed from V and 5 bases from J, the gap between germline ends came to 9 bases. CDR3 region: CAISQGGYGYTF. DNA of the CDR3: TGTGCCATCAGTCAAGGGGGTTATGGCTACACCTTC.

This clone has only a few counts. The rearrangement links TRBV7-6 to TRBJ1-4; D call uncertain. The CDR3 spans 11 residues. The ends were cut back, 5 bases at V and 11 bases at J, with 9 bases in the middle. The V gene's germline CDR1 is SGHVS and CDR2 FNYEAQ. The CDR3 sequence is CASSLGPKLFF. The DNA of the CDR3 is TGTGCCAGCAGCCTGGGCCCCAAACTGTTTTTT.

V gene TRBV24-1 combines with J gene TRBJ2-3, with 10 nucleotides matching TRBD2. CDR3 length: 16 amino acids. Germline V gene data show CDR1 as KGHDR and CDR2 as SFDVKD. V gave up 2 bases and J gave up 1 base; unmatched junction bases: 2. CDR3 in DNA: TGTGCCACCAGTGATTCCGGGACTAGCGGCACAGATACGCAGTATTTT. This translates into CATSDSGTSGTDTQYF.

This clone was detected a few times. This rearrangement joins TRBV5-4 to TRBJ1-1, with unresolved D. CDR3 size: 13 residues. The germline V gene encodes CDR1 SGHNT and CDR2 YYREEE (reference sequence). The ends were cut back, 4 bases at V and 3 bases at J, with 10 bases in the middle. CDR3 DNA sequence: TGTGCCAGCAGCCCAGGATGGGACACTGAAGCTTTCTTT. Its protein product is CASSPGWDTEAFF.

The chain carries TRBV3-1 (or the pseudogene TRBV3-2) and TRBJ1-6; D unclear. This CDR3 is 16 amino acids long. The V gene's germline CDR1 is LGHDT and CDR2 YNNKEL (reference sequence). Between the trimmed V and J ends, which lost 0 bases and 7 bases, there was a span of 13 bases. The CDR3: CASSQDYSLVNSPLHF. CDR3 in DNA: TGTGCCAGCAGCCAAGACTACAGTTTGGTGAATTCACCCCTCCACTTT.

The chain carries TRBV6-2 or TRBV6-3 and TRBJ2-3; 10 bases are a match to TRBD2. This CDR3 has 16 residues. CDR1 and CDR2 (germline): MNHEY, SVGEGT. Losses at the gene ends were 5 bases for V and 5 bases for J; bases not matched to a gene: 10. The CDR3 loop reads CASSTRASGRVDTQYF. CDR3 nucleotide sequence: TGTGCCAGCAGTACCAGAGCCAGCGGGAGGGTAGATACGCAGTATTTT.

This clone was seen a few times. This chain connects TRBV5-1 to TRBJ2-1; the match to TRBD1 covers 8 bases. Trimming took 7 bases from V and 5 from J; bases not matched to a gene: 11. The CDR3 is 15 amino acids. Germline V CDR1 and CDR2: SGHRS, YFSETQ. This chain's CDR3 is CASGGQAATNNEQFF. DNA for the CDR3: TGCGCCAGCGGGGGACAGGCCGCCACCAACAATGAGCAGTTCTTC.